Listed here are 32 T cell receptor beta chains from one sample, sequenced in a study of neurological immune-mediated disorders. TCRdb recomputed calls from the 5' RACE reads with MiXCR, one row per CDR3 protein. Among 39,000 or so distinct CDR3 sequences listed, approximately 2.4% were seen once. Sequences were obtained from PBMCs. Every receptor here comes from a man younger than 45 with multiple sclerosis.

The sample holds many counts of this clonotype. The genes are TRBV25-1 and TRBJ1-1, with unresolved D. The CDR3 consists of 12 residues. The V gene lost 2 bases and the J gene lost 3 bases, with 4 bases spanning the gap. Germline CDR1 is MGHDK and CDR2 is SYGVNS. CDR3 bases: TGTGCCAGCAGTGAAACTTACACTGAAGCTTTCTTT. Protein sequence: CASSETYTEAFF. The whole variable domain, filled in from reference TRBV25-1 and TRBJ1-1, reads EADIYQTPRYLVIGTGKKITLECSQTMGHDKMYWYQQDPGMELHLIHYSYGVNSTEKGDLSSESTVSRIRTEHFPLTLESARPSHTSQYLCASSETYTEAFFGQGTRLTVV.

There are many counts of this clonotype. The V and J genes are TRBV28 and TRBJ2-1; no reliable D call. The CDR3 is 13 residues long. V was shortened by 5 bases and J by 2 bases, with 7 bases between the two germline ends. Germline loops: CDR1 MDHEN, CDR2 SYDVKM. The CDR3 nucleotides read TGTGCCAGCAGTACCACCCCCTACAATGAGCAGTTCTTC. Translating it yields CASSTTPYNEQFF.

Only a few counts were recorded for this clonotype. The V gene is TRBV7-8, the J gene TRBJ2-1; D is undetermined. This CDR3 region has 13 residues. Germline CDR1 SGHVS, CDR2 FQNEAQ. V shed 0 bases and J shed 9 bases, with 9 bases lying between them. CDR3: CASSLARASEQFF. The CDR3, as DNA: TGTGCCAGCAGCTTAGCCAGAGCAAGTGAGCAGTTCTTC.

Ten or more counts support this clonotype. This chain uses TRBV20-1 with TRBJ2-5; D is unresolved. The germline V gene has CDR1 DFQATT and CDR2 SNEGSKA (reference sequence). V shed 3 bases and J shed 4 bases, with 9 bases lying between them. This CDR3 region has 12 residues. The CDR3: CSARPPGETQYF. CDR3 bases: TGCAGTGCTAGGCCCCCGGGAGAGACCCAGTACTTC.

This clonotype has at least ten counts. The chain recombines TRBV20-1 with TRBJ1-6; no definite D call. The CDR3 totals 15 residues. The germline gives CDR1 DFQATT, CDR2 SNEGSKA (reference sequence). V shed 3 bases and J shed 4 bases, with 13 bases lying between them. CDR3 residues: CSARSGVVYNSPLHF. DNA of the CDR3: TGCAGTGCTAGGTCCGGGGTTGTATATAATTCACCCCTCCACTTT.

This clonotype was picked up many times. The chain couples TRBV20-1 to TRBJ2-7, with D maybe TRBD1 (7 bases). The ends were cut back, 3 bases at V and 3 bases at J, with 15 bases in the middle. Germline V gives CDR1 DFQATT, CDR2 SNEGSKA (reference sequence). CDR3 length: 14 amino acids. In DNA form, the CDR3 reads TGCAGTGCTAGTGGGGGGACAGTGGTCTACGAGCAGTACTTC. This encodes CSASGGTVVYEQYF.

This clonotype was seen ten or more times. The chain carries TRBV29-1 and TRBJ1-2; D call uncertain. The CDR3 runs to 13 residues. Germline-derived CDR1 and CDR2 are SQVTM and ANQGSEA. V was cut by 2 bases and J by 4 bases, with 11 bases left in between. The CDR3 coding sequence is TGCAGCGTTGAACGGCCCTCTAGCTATGGCTACACCTTC. Translation gives CSVERPSSYGYTF.

In this sample, this clonotype turned up many times. V gene TRBV12-3 or TRBV12-4 combines with J gene TRBJ1-3, with D uncertain. Trimming took 8 bases from V and 0 from J, leaving 5 bases between them. This CDR3 region has 12 residues. The CDR3 DNA reads TGTGCCAGCCCGGACTCTGGAAACACCATATATTTT. It translates to CASPDSGNTIYF.

The sample holds many counts of this clonotype. For the CDR3, the DNA is TGTGCCAGCAGCTTAGCAGGGGCAGCCTCTGAGCAGTACTTC. This sequence encodes CASSLAGAASEQYF. The chain is built from TRBV7-6 and TRBJ2-7; TRBD1 might be the D (5 bases). V lost 0 bases and J 7 bases, leaving 13 bases between the germline ends. There are 14 residues in the CDR3. CDR1 and CDR2 (germline): SGHVS, FNYEAQ.

This clonotype was detected ten times or more. This chain uses TRBV4-3 with TRBJ2-1; no reliable D call. Trimming removed 0 bases from V and 10 bases from J, with 10 bases in between. CDR1 is LGHNA and CDR2 is YSLEER in the germline V gene. The CDR3 is 13 amino acids. The CDR3 nucleotides read TGCGCCAGCAGCCAAGATATTTGGGCCGAGCAGTTCTTC. It is translated as CASSQDIWAEQFF.

This clonotype came up many times. This chain joins TRBV5-5 and TRBJ2-3; 12 positions agree with TRBD2. Germline values: CDR1 SGHKS, CDR2 YYEKEE (reference sequence). The CDR3 is 16 residues long. V lost 2 bases and J lost 0; bases outside the gene matches: 1. The CDR3 protein is CASSLLAGGSTDTQYF. The CDR3 bases are TGTGCCAGCAGCTTACTAGCGGGGGGTAGCACAGATACGCAGTATTTT.

This clonotype was counted many times. The rearrangement joins TRBV29-1 to TRBJ2-1; 7 bases fit TRBD2. After removal of 3 bases from V and 11 bases from J, the junction contained 13 bases not matched to a gene. This CDR3 has 14 amino acids. The V gene's germline CDR1 is SQVTM and CDR2 ANQGSEA. CDR3 in DNA: TGCAGCGTTGAGTTCCCCACTAGCGAGATTAAGCAGTTCTTC. This encodes CSVEFPTSEIKQFF.

This clonotype has at least ten counts. The chain carries TRBV7-9 and TRBJ2-2; 11 bases map to TRBD2. Per the germline V gene, CDR1 is SEHNR and CDR2 is FQNEAQ (reference sequence). This CDR3 is 15 amino acids long. V trimming: 5 bases; J trimming: 5 bases; junction bases outside the gene matches: 4. CDR3 amino acids: CASSGSGRATGELFF. For the CDR3, the DNA is TGTGCCAGCAGCGGTAGCGGGAGGGCGACCGGGGAGCTGTTTTTT.

This clonotype was seen many times. The V call is TRBV7-8, the J call TRBJ1-6; possible D gene TRBD1, 5 bases. CDR1 is SGHVS, CDR2 FQNEAQ, per germline. The CDR3 consists of 16 residues. The germline V and J ends were trimmed by 2 bases and 4 bases, with 12 bases remaining between them. This CDR3 is CASSLTSGTYNSPLHF. The CDR3 nucleotides are TGTGCCAGCAGCTTAACGTCCGGGACTTATAATTCACCCCTCCACTTT. Based on the CDR3 plus reference TRBV7-8 and TRBJ1-6, the full variable domain is GAGVSQSPRYKVAKRGQDVALRCDPISGHVSLFWYQQALGQGPEFLTYFQNEAQLDKSGLPSDRFFAERPEGSVSTLKIQRTQQEDSAVYLCASSLTSGTYNSPLHFGNGTRLTVT.

The sample holds a few counts of this clonotype. The chain employs TRBV3-1 and TRBJ2-5; D is uncertain. Germline V gives CDR1 LGHDT, CDR2 YNNKEL (reference sequence). V shed 4 bases and J shed 5 bases, with 11 bases lying between them. The CDR3 is 13 amino acids. In DNA form, the CDR3 reads TGTGCCAGCAGCCGAGGAAGCTCGGAGACCCAGTACTTC. Translated: CASSRGSSETQYF.

In the case of this clonotype: Possible read error: a much larger clone is one base away. The J gene is TRBJ2-1, the V gene TRBV5-1; D unresolved. The germline V gene has CDR1 SGHRS and CDR2 YFSETQ. V was shortened by 4 bases and J by 3 bases, with 8 bases between the two germline ends. There are 13 residues in the CDR3. Written as DNA, the CDR3 is TGCGCCAGCAGCACAGTGGACTACAATGAGCAGTTCTTC. Its protein is CASSTVDYNEQFF.

This clonotype was seen ten or more times. The chain has TRBV11-2 and TRBJ2-3; D is perhaps TRBD1 (5 bases). Germline CDR1 and CDR2: SGHAT and FQNNGV. The V gene lost 6 bases and the J gene lost 0 bases, with 13 bases spanning the gap. The CDR3 spans 15 residues. CDR3 coding DNA: TGTGCCAGCAGTACCAACAGGATCAGCACAGATACGCAGTATTTT. This codes for CASSTNRISTDTQYF. The variable domain in full, with the rest retrieved from reference TRBV11-2 and TRBJ2-3, is EAGVAQSPRYKIIEKRQSVAFWCNPISGHATLYWYQQILGQGPKLLIQFQNNGVVDDSQLPKDRFSAERLKGVDSTLKIQPAKLEDSAVYLCASSTNRISTDTQYFGPGTRLTVL.

In its sample, this clonotype was seen many times. The V gene is TRBV6-5, the J gene TRBJ2-3, with 10 bases identical to TRBD2. This CDR3 region has 18 residues. V was clipped by 6 bases and J by 5 bases; unmatched bases: 17. Germline V gene data show CDR1 as MNHEY and CDR2 as SVGAGI. The DNA for the CDR3 is TGTGCCAGCAGACAAGAGCGACCCGGTCTAGCGGGGGAAGATACGCAGTATTTT. It specifies CASRQERPGLAGEDTQYF.

In its sample, this clonotype was seen many times. V usage is TRBV20-1 and J usage is TRBJ2-5, with 8 bases fitting TRBD1. V lost 6 bases and J lost 5; bases outside the gene matches: 14. Germline V gene data show CDR1 as DFQATT and CDR2 as SNEGSKA (reference sequence). This CDR3 spans 15 amino acids. CDR3 in DNA: TGCAGTGCGCGGACCTGGACAGGGTCTTGGGAGACCCAGTACTTC. It yields the protein CSARTWTGSWETQYF.

This clonotype was counted many times. Written as DNA, the CDR3 is TGCAGTGCTCGACCCCCGGGACAGGGGAATTCACCCCTCCACTTT. Translated: CSARPPGQGNSPLHF. The chain uses TRBV20-1 and TRBJ1-6, with 10 positions matching TRBD1. The trim removed 5 bases at V and 7 bases at J, leaving 8 bases unmatched. In germline, CDR1 is DFQATT, CDR2 SNEGSKA (reference sequence). This CDR3 has 15 amino acids.

This clonotype is termed large (0.1 to 1%). This chain links TRBV7-2 with TRBJ2-1; the match to TRBD2 covers 9 bases. The CDR3 sequence is 15 residues long. The germline CDR1 and CDR2 sequences are SGHTA and FQGNSA. V lost 5 bases to trimming and J lost 8 bases; unmatched junction nucleotides: 10. CDR3 DNA: TGTGCCAGCAGCCCATGGGGCGGGGGGGTGGATGAGCAGTTCTTC. Its protein is CASSPWGGGVDEQFF.

This clonotype was found many times. The V and J genes are TRBV18 and TRBJ1-2; 7 positions match TRBD1. V trimming: 4 bases; J trimming: 9 bases; junction bases outside the gene matches: 5. CDR1 and CDR2 from the germline V gene are KGHSH and LQKENI. This CDR3 has 12 residues. The CDR3 spells CASSLVQGSYTF. CDR3 in DNA: TGTGCCAGCTCACTTGTACAGGGGAGCTACACCTTC.

Many counts were recorded for this clonotype. The chain joins TRBV5-1 to TRBJ1-5; D is uncertain. The CDR3 contains 13 residues. Per the germline V gene, CDR1 is SGHRS and CDR2 is YFSETQ. Trimming removed 4 bases at V and 4 bases at J, with 9 bases between. The CDR3 loop reads CASSLGPNQPQHF. Written as DNA, the CDR3 is TGCGCCAGCAGCCTGGGTCCTAATCAGCCCCAGCATTTT.

This clonotype occurred many times. This chain connects TRBV7-8 to TRBJ1-6, with 8 bases fitting TRBD1. J lost 7 bases, V lost 5 bases, and 4 bases had no gene match. Germline V CDR1 and CDR2: SGHVS, FQNEAQ. CDR3 length: 14 residues. The CDR3 sequence is CASSVDRVNSPLHF. CDR3 nucleotide sequence: TGTGCCAGCAGCGTGGACAGGGTGAATTCACCCCTCCACTTT.

This clonotype was counted many times. J is TRBJ2-3 and V is TRBV2; D might be TRBD1 (8 bases). The V gene's germline CDR1 is SNHLY and CDR2 FYNNEI. The CDR3 loop spans 15 amino acids. Trimming cost V 6 bases and J 3 bases, with 16 bases left between them. CDR3 amino acids: CASRLQGGSTDTQYF. CDR3 nucleotide sequence: TGTGCCAGCAGACTACAGGGGGGGAGTACAGATACGCAGTATTTT.

The sample holds many counts of this clonotype. The rearrangement uses TRBV21-1 and TRBJ1-6. TRBV21-1 represents a pseudogene. The CDR3 is 19 amino acids. The CDR3 loop reads CASSSRGPPSSSYNSPLHF. The DNA for the CDR3 is TGTGCCAGCAGCTCTCGAGGGCCCCCTTCGAGCTCCTATAATTCACCCCTCCACTTT.

This clonotype appeared many times. The chain joins TRBV29-1 to TRBJ1-1; the D is unclear. The V end was cut by 6 bases, the J end by 4 bases, with 18 bases between. CDR1 and CDR2 (germline): SQVTM, ANQGSEA. CDR3 length: 14 amino acids. CDR3 residues: CSVPISSPGTEAFF. The CDR3, as DNA: TGCAGCGTCCCCATCAGTTCCCCGGGCACTGAAGCTTTCTTT.

This clonotype was observed at least ten times. The chain combines TRBV5-1 with TRBJ2-5; TRBD1 is a possible D gene (6 bases). The CDR3 consists of 16 residues. The V and J ends lost 0 bases and 4 bases respectively, with 16 bases between them. Germline assignment: CDR1 SGHRS and CDR2 YFSETQ. CDR3 in DNA: TGCGCCAGCAGCTTGGCCTCAGGGGCCCAACGAGAGACCCAGTACTTC. Protein product: CASSLASGAQRETQYF.

This clonotype has a count of ten or more. The CDR3 DNA sequence: TGCGCCAGCAGCTTCCGAGAGCGCACTGAAGCTTTCTTT. It translates to CASSFRERTEAFF. This chain connects TRBV5-1 to TRBJ1-1; D unresolved. V was clipped by 2 bases and J by 4 bases, with 9 bases between them. The CDR3 sequence is 13 residues long. Germline V CDR1 and CDR2: SGHRS, YFSETQ.

This clonotype was counted many times. The chain has TRBV6-4 and TRBJ2-2, with 10 bases fitting TRBD1. V lost 3 bases, J lost 6 bases, and 1 base stayed unmatched. This CDR3 has 14 amino acids. The germline V gene encodes CDR1 MRHNA and CDR2 SNTAGT. CDR3 coding DNA: TGTGCCAGCAGTGAGGGACAGGGGTCCGGGGAGCTGTTTTTT. It yields the protein CASSEGQGSGELFF.

Many counts were recorded for this clonotype. The chain employs TRBV7-2 and TRBJ2-7; possibly TRBD2 for D (7 bases). Germline-derived CDR1 and CDR2 are SGHTA and FQGNSA. V lost 3 bases to trimming and J lost 3 bases, with 12 bases between them. This CDR3 contains 14 residues. The CDR3 spells CASSFGGAVYEQYF. CDR3 coding DNA: TGTGCCAGCAGCTTTGGGGGGGCCGTCTACGAGCAGTACTTC.

This clonotype was picked up many times. The chain uses TRBV20-1 and TRBJ1-5; D gene ambiguous. The V and J ends lost 6 bases and 3 bases respectively, with 15 bases between them. Germline lookup yields CDR1 DFQATT and CDR2 SNEGSKA (reference sequence). The CDR3 extends over 14 amino acids. The CDR3 protein is CSASTGLNNQPQHF. The CDR3 DNA reads as TGCAGTGCCAGTACCGGACTGAACAATCAGCCCCAGCATTTT.